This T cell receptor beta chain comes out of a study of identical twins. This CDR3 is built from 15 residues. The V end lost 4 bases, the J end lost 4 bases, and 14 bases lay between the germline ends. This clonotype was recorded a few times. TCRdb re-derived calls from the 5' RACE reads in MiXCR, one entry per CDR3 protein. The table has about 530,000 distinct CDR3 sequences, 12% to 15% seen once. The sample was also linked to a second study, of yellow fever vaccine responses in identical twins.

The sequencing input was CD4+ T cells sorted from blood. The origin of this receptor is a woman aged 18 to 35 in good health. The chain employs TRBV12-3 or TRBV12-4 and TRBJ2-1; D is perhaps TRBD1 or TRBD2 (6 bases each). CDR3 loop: CASSSRRGQYNEQFF. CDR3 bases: TGTGCCAGCAGTTCCCGCCGGGGGCAGTACAATGAGCAGTTCTTC.